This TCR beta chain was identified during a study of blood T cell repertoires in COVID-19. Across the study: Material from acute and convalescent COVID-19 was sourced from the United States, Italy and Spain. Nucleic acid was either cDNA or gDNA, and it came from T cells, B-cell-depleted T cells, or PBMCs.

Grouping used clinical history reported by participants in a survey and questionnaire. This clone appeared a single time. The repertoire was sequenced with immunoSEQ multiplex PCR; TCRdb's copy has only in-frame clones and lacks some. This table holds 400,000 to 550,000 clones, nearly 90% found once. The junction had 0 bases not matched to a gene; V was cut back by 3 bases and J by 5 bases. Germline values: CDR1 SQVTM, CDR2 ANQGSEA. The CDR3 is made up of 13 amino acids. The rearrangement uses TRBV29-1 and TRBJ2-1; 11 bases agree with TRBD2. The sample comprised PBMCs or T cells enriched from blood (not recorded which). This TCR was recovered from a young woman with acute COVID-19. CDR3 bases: TGCAGCGTTGAGGGACTAGCGGACAATGAGCAGTTCTTC. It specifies CSVEGLADNEQFF.